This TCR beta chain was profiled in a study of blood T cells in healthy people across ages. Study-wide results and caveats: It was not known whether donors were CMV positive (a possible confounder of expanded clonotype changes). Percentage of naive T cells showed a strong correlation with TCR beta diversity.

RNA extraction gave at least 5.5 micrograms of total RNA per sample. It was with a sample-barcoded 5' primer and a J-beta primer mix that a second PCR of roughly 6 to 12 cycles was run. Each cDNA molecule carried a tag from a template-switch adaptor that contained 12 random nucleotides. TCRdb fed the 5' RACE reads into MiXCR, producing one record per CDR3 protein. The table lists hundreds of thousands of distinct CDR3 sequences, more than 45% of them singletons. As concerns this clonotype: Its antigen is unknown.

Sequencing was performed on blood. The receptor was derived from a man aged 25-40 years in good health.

The CDR3 nucleotides are TGCGCCACGGCAGGAAGTTTACTAACTGAGCAGTTCTTC. Encoded protein: CATAGSLLTEQFF. The rearrangement links TRBV5-1 to TRBJ2-1; no clear D gene. CDR3 length: 13 amino acids. CDR1 SGHRS and CDR2 YFSETQ come from the germline V gene. V dropped 9 bases and J dropped 9 bases, with 19 bases sitting between them.